These 20 T cell receptor beta chains came from one sample sequenced in a study of shared clonotypes between healthy human individuals. Here immunoSEQ multiplex PCR was the method, and the copy in TCRdb shows in-frame clones only, minus some. The table shows 850,000 to 1,200,000 clones, with roughly 70% occurring only once. Material for sequencing was memory CD4+ T cells sorted from blood. As to subset: CD45RA-negative fraction. The receptor set was obtained from a man younger than 30 in good health.

The chain employs TRBV7-2 and TRBJ1-2; D may be TRBD1 (5 bases). Per the germline V gene, CDR1 is SGHTA and CDR2 is FQGNSA. CDR3 length: 14 residues. Trimming took off 3 bases at V and 6 bases at J, with 14 bases between the two ends. The CDR3 spells CASSFRGQGDGYTF. The CDR3 coding sequence is TGTGCCAGCAGCTTCCGTGGGCAGGGCGATGGCTACACCTTC.

This clone has a handful of counts. The chain recombines TRBV13 with TRBJ2-1; 10 bases map to TRBD2. This CDR3 region has 18 residues. Germline CDR1 and CDR2: PRHDT and FYEKMQ (reference sequence). J gave up 7 bases and V 5 bases, and 17 bases lay outside the gene matches. The CDR3: CASSLEVRASGRTNEQFF. DNA of the CDR3: TGTGCCAGCAGCCTAGAGGTCAGGGCTAGCGGGAGAACTAATGAGCAGTTCTTC.

This chain connects TRBV28 to TRBJ2-1; 14 bases line up with TRBD2. The CDR3 loop spans 17 amino acids. V shed 3 bases, J shed 3 bases, and the junction held 4 bases outside the gene matches. Germline V lookup: CDR1 MDHEN, CDR2 SYDVKM. CDR3 sequence (DNA): TGTGCCAGCAGTTTCGGACTAGCGGGGGGAGGCTACAATGAGCAGTTCTTC. This gives the protein CASSFGLAGGGYNEQFF. Full variable domain (missing parts from reference TRBV28 and TRBJ2-1): DVKVTQSSRYLVKRTGEKVFLECVQDMDHENMFWYRQDPGLGLRLIYFSYDVKMKEKGDIPEGYSVSREKKERFSLILESASTNQTSMYLCASSFGLAGGGYNEQFFGPGTRLTVL.

This clone was observed many times. The chain joins TRBV19 to TRBJ2-1; tentatively, D is TRBD1 or TRBD2 (5 bases each). CDR3 length: 16 amino acids. Germline lookup yields CDR1 LNHDA and CDR2 SQIVND (reference sequence). V was cut by 0 bases and J by 0 bases, with 9 bases left in between. CDR3 sequence: CASSIERGISYNEQFF. The CDR3 DNA sequence: TGTGCCAGTAGTATAGAGAGGGGCATCTCCTACAATGAGCAGTTCTTC. Variable domain in full (rest from reference TRBV19 and TRBJ2-1): DGGITQSPKYLFRKEGQNVTLSCEQNLNHDAMYWYRQDPGQGLRLIYYSQIVNDFQKGDIAEGYSVSREKKESFPLTVTSAQKNPTAFYLCASSIERGISYNEQFFGPGTRLTVL.

At least ten counts were recorded for this clone. The chain couples TRBV5-1 to TRBJ1-2; D is possibly TRBD1 (5 bases). The CDR3 spans 15 residues. Germline CDR1 is SGHRS and CDR2 is YFSETQ. The V gene lost 4 bases and the J gene lost 1 base, with 14 bases spanning the gap. For the CDR3, the DNA is TGCGCCAGCAGCCACCGTCAGGGAAATAACTATGGCTACACCTTC. It yields the protein CASSHRQGNNYGYTF.

This sequence joins TRBV7-9 and TRBJ2-7; TRBD2 aligns across 9 bases. The junction had 7 bases not matched to a gene; V was cut back by 1 base and J by 3 bases. CDR3 length: 16 residues. CDR1 and CDR2 (germline): SEHNR, FQNEAQ (reference sequence). CDR3 residues: CASSLVKVAGDYEQYF. The CDR3 coding sequence is TGTGCCAGCAGCTTAGTTAAGGTAGCGGGAGACTACGAGCAGTACTTC.

V gene TRBV5-1 combines with J gene TRBJ1-2; D remains ambiguous. In germline, CDR1 is SGHRS, CDR2 YFSETQ. Between the trimmed V and J ends, which lost 2 bases and 7 bases, there was a span of 15 bases. CDR3 length equals 14 residues. The CDR3 DNA follows: TGCGCCAGCAGCTTAGGGATACCCCTCGGTGGCTACACCTTC. Translated: CASSLGIPLGGYTF.

The chain carries TRBV10-3 and TRBJ1-5; 10 nucleotides match TRBD1. V gave up 4 bases and J gave up 3 bases; unmatched junction bases: 9. The germline V gene encodes CDR1 ENHRY and CDR2 SYGVKD. The CDR3 is 17 amino acids. The CDR3 protein is CAISAGTGASSNQPQHF. Written as DNA, the CDR3 is TGTGCCATCAGTGCCGGGACAGGGGCCAGTTCCAATCAGCCCCAGCATTTT.

This chain connects TRBV9 to TRBJ1-3; D gene ambiguous. Trimming removed 4 bases from V and 2 bases from J, with 13 bases in between. In germline, CDR1 is SGDLS, CDR2 YYNGEE. The CDR3 has 15 amino acids. As DNA, the CDR3 is TGTGCCAGCAGCCAGAGACCCGGGGCTGGAAACACCATATATTTT. Its protein is CASSQRPGAGNTIYF.

This clone was counted only a few times. The CDR3 DNA reads TGTGCCAGCAGCTCCGACTCACCCGTGTGGAATGAGCAGTTCTTC. As protein: CASSSDSPVWNEQFF. The chain is built from TRBV7-2 and TRBJ2-1; D remains unclear. V was clipped by 4 bases and J by 7 bases, with 17 bases between them. CDR3 size: 15 residues. Germline lookup yields CDR1 SGHTA and CDR2 FQGNSA.

This clone was recorded once. The chain carries TRBV19 and TRBJ2-1; maybe TRBD1 (8 bases). CDR3 length equals 16 residues. Trimming shortened V by 6 bases and J by 4 bases, and 19 bases separated the two germline ends. The V gene's germline CDR1 is LNHDA and CDR2 SQIVND (reference sequence). The DNA of the CDR3 is TGTGCCAGTAGCCACAGGGGGACTAAGGGATACAATGAGCAGTTCTTC. Amino acids: CASSHRGTKGYNEQFF.

The rearrangement uses TRBV19 and TRBJ2-1, with a tentative D call TRBD2 (6 bases). CDR1 is LNHDA and CDR2 is SQIVND in the germline V gene (reference sequence). The germline V and J ends were trimmed by 2 bases and 2 bases, with 7 bases remaining between them. This CDR3 is 14 amino acids long. CDR3 coding DNA: TGTGCCAGTAGTATACGGGAGACCTACAATGAGCAGTTCTTC. It codes for CASSIRETYNEQFF.

This chain joins TRBV7-2 and TRBJ2-7, with a possible D match to TRBD1 (5 bases). The V and J ends lost 1 base and 0 bases respectively, with 10 bases between them. The germline CDR1 and CDR2 sequences are SGHTA and FQGNSA. The CDR3 sequence is 15 residues long. The CDR3 DNA reads as TGTGCCAGCAGCTTAGGTAGGGGCGGCTCCTACGAGCAGTACTTC. Its translation: CASSLGRGGSYEQYF.

CDR3 amino acids: CASSYSSGGGYNEQFF. The CDR3 region has the DNA TGTGCCAGCAGTTACTCGTCAGGAGGGGGCTACAATGAGCAGTTCTTC. V gene TRBV6-6 combines with J gene TRBJ2-1, with D perhaps TRBD1 or TRBD2 (6 bases each). Trimming cost V 0 bases and J 3 bases, with 12 bases left between them. Germline loops: CDR1 MNHNY, CDR2 SVGAGI (reference sequence). The CDR3 runs 16 residues.

V and J are TRBV2 and TRBJ2-3; D unclear. This CDR3 is built from 15 residues. Germline V gene lookup returns CDR1 SNHLY and CDR2 FYNNEI. V was pared by 7 bases and J by 0 bases, with 14 bases between. Written as DNA, the CDR3 is TGTGCCAGCATTTCCGACCGTGCTAGCACAGATACGCAGTATTTT. This gives the protein CASISDRASTDTQYF.

The chain couples TRBV6-6 to TRBJ2-3; the match to TRBD1 covers 9 bases. V lost 6 bases to trimming and J lost 1 base; unmatched junction nucleotides: 5. The CDR3 sequence is 15 residues long. Germline lookup yields CDR1 MNHNY and CDR2 SVGAGI (reference sequence). The CDR3 reads CASSDRGGGTDTQYF. CDR3 coding DNA: TGTGCCAGCAGCGACAGGGGGGGTGGCACAGATACGCAGTATTTT.

The J gene is TRBJ2-5, the V gene TRBV5-4, with D possibly being TRBD1 or TRBD2 (6 bases each). The V end was cut by 2 bases, the J end by 5 bases, with 19 bases between. The CDR3 totals 16 residues. From germline, CDR1 is SGHNT and CDR2 YYREEE (reference sequence). CDR3 in amino acids: CASSLVATRGRETQYF. The CDR3, as DNA: TGTGCCAGCAGCTTAGTGGCTACCCGGGGGCGTGAGACCCAGTACTTC.

The V and J genes are TRBV10-1 and TRBJ2-2; possibly TRBD1 for D (5 bases). The CDR3 spans 15 residues. Trimming shortened V by 4 bases and J by 1 base, and 10 bases separated the two germline ends. CDR1 and CDR2 (germline): WNHNN, SYGVQD (reference sequence). The CDR3 DNA reads TGCGCCAGCAGTGGGGCGCAGGGGAACACCGGGGAGCTGTTTTTT. Its protein product is CASSGAQGNTGELFF.

This rearrangement joins TRBV30 to TRBJ1-2; 8 bases line up with TRBD1. The germline CDR1 and CDR2 sequences are GTSNPN and SVGIG (reference sequence). The CDR3 is made up of 12 amino acids. After removal of 3 bases from V and 8 bases from J, the junction contained 5 bases not matched to a gene. CDR3 loop: CAWSGQGWGYTF. DNA of the CDR3: TGTGCCTGGAGCGGACAGGGCTGGGGCTACACCTTC.

In this sample, this clone turned up once. The chain joins TRBV2 to TRBJ1-1; D may be TRBD1 (5 bases). The V end was cut by 9 bases, the J end by 7 bases, with 12 bases between. Germline V gene lookup returns CDR1 SNHLY and CDR2 FYNNEI. This CDR3 is 11 amino acids long. In DNA form, the CDR3 reads TGTGCCAGTGGGACGGAGTATGAAGCTTTCTTT. Translated, it gives CASGTEYEAFF.